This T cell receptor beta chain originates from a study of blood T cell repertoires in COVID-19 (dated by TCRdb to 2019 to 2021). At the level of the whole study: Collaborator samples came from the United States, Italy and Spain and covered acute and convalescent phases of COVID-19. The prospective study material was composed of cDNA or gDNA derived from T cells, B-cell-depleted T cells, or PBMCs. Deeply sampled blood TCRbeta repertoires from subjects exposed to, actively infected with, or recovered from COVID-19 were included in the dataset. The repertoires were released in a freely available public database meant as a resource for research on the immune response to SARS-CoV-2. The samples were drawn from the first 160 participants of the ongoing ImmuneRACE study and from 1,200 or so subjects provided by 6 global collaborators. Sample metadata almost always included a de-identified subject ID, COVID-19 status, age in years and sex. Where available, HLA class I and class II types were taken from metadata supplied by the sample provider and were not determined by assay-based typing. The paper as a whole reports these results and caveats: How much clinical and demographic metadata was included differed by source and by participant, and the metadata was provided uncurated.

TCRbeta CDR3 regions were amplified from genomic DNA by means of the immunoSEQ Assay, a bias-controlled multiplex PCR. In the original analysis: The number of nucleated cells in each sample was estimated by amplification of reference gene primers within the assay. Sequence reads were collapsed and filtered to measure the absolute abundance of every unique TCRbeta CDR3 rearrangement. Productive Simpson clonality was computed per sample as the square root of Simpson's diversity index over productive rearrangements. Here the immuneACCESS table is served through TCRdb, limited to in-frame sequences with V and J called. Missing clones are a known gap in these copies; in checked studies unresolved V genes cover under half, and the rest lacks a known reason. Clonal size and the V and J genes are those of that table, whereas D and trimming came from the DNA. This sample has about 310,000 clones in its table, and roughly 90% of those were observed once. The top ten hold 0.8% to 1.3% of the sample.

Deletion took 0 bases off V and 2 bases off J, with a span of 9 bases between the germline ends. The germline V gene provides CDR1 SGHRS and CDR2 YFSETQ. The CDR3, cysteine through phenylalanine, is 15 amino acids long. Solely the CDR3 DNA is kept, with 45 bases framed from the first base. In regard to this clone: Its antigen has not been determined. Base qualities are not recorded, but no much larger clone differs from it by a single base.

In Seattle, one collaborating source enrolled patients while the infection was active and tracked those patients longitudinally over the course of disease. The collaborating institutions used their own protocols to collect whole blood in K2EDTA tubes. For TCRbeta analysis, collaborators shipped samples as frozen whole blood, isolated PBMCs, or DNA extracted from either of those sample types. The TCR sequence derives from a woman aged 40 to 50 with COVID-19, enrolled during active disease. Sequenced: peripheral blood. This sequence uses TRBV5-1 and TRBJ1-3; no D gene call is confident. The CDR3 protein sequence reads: CASSLDSGPGNTIYF. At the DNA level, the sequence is TGCGCCAGCAGCTTGGACAGTGGCCCTGGAAACACCATATATTTT.